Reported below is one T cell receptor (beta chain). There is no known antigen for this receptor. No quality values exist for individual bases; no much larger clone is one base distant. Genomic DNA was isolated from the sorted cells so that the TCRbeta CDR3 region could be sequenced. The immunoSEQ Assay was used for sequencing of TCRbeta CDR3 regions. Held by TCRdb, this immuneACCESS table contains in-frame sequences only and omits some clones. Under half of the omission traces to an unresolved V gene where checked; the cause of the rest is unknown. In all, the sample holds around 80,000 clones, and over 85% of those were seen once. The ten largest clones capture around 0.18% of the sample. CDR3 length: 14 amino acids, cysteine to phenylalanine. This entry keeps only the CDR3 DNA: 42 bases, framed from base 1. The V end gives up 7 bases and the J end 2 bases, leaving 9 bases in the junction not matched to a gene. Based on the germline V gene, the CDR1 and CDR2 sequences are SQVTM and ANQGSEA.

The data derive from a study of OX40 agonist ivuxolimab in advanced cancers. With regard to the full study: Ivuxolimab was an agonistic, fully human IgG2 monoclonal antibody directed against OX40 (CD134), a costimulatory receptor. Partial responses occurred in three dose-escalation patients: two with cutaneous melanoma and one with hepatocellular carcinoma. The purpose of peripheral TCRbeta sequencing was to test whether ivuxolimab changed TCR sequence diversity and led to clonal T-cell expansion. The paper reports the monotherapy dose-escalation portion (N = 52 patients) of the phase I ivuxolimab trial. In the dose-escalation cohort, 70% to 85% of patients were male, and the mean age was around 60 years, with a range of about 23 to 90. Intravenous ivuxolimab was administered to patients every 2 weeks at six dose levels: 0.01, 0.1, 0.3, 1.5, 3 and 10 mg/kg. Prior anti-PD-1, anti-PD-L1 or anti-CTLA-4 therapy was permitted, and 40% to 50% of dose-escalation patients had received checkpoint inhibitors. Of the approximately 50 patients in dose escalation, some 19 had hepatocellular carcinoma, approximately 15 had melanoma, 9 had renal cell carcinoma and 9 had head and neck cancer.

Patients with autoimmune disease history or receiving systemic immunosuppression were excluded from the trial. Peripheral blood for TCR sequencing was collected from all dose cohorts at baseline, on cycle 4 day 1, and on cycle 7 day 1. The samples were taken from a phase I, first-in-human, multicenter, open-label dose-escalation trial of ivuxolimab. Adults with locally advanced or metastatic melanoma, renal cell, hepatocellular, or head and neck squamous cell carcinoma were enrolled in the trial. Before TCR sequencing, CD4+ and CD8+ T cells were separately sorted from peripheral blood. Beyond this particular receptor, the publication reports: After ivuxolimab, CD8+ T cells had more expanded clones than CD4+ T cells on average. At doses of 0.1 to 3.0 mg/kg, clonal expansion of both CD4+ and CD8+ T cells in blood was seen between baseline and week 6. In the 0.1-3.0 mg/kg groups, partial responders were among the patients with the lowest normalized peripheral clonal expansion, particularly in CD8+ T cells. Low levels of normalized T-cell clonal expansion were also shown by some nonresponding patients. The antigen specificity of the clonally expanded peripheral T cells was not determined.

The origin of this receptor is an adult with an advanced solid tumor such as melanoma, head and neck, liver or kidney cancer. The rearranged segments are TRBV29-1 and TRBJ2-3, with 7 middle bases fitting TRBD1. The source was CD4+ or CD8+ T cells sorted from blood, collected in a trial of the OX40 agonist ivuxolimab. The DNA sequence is TGCAGCGCTCCCGACAGGGCGACCACAGATACGCAGTATTTT. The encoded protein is CSAPDRATTDTQYF.